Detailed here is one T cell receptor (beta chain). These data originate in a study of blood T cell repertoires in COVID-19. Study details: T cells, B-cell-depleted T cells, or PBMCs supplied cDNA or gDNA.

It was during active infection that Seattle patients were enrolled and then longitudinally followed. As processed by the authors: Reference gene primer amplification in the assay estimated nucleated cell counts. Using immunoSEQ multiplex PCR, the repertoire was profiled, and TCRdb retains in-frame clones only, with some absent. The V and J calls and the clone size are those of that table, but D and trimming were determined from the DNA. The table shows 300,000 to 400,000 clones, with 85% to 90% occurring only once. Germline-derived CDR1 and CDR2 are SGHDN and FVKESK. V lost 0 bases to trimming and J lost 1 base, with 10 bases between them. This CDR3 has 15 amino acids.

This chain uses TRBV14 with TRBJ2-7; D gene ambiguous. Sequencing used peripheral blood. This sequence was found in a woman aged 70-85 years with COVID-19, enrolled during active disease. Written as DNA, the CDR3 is TGTGCCAGCAGCCAAGATTTGAGAGTTTCCTACGAGCAGTACTTC. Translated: CASSQDLRVSYEQYF.